This TCR beta chain was identified in a study of blood T cell repertoires in COVID-19. Overall study: The origin of the acute and convalescent COVID-19 samples was the United States, Italy and Spain. Sample material is recorded as cDNA or gDNA derived from T cells, B-cell-depleted T cells, or PBMCs.

This clone was observed a few times. Looked up from germline, CDR1 is KGHSY and CDR2 is FQNENV. The V segment lost 4 bases and the J segment 2 bases; nucleotides outside the gene matches: 5. The CDR3 length is 15 residues. Per the authors' pipeline: Reference gene primer amplification gave estimated nucleated cell counts. The data were produced by immunoSEQ multiplex PCR, yet TCRdb's version contains in-frame clones alone and is incomplete. From that table come the V and J calls and clone size; the DNA was used to work out D and trimming. The sample contains 130,000 to 150,000 clones, about 80% of which appear only once.

The source is a man aged 60 to 69 with acute or convalescent COVID-19. The J gene is TRBJ2-5, the V gene TRBV16, with 9 bases lining up with TRBD1. Input material: peripheral blood. The CDR3 sequence: CASSRGQGIQETQYF. The CDR3 DNA reads as TGTGCCAGCAGCCGGGGACAGGGAATACAAGAGACCCAGTACTTC.